The rows below give T cell receptor beta chains drawn from one sample of a study of T cells expressing NK-cell markers. Using the 5' RACE reads, TCRdb records one entry per CDR3 protein without DNA. This table lists 250,000 or so distinct CDR3 sequences. Sample: blood T cells: a sorted CD56 or NKG2C T cell subset, CD4+ or CD8+ T cells, or bulk PBMC T cells (not recorded which). All receptors derive from a woman aged 18 to 75 in good health. The CDR3 runs from the conserved cysteine through the conserved F or W.

J: TRBJ1-4; V: TRBV2; CDR3: CATWRDRANEKLFF
J: TRBJ2-7; V: TRBV5-6; CDR3: CASSTSLAGWAYEQYF
J: TRBJ2-1; V: TRBV29-1; CDR3: CSVSQLEEGIF
J: TRBJ1-2; V: TRBV4-3; CDR3: CASSQGLGQVYGYTF
J: TRBJ2-5; V: TRBV3-1; CDR3: CASSLRGHKETQYF
J: TRBJ1-5; V: TRBV6-1; CDR3: CASNEDRLSNQPQHF
J: TRBJ2-3; V: TRBV29-1; CDR3: CSVEDGRGQDTQYF
J: TRBJ2-3; V: TRBV5-5; CDR3: CASGGTSEDTQYF
J: TRBJ1-4; V: TRBV5-1; CDR3: CASSRGRGDEKLFF
J: TRBJ2-1; V: TRBV20-1; CDR3: CSAHLAGGAYNEQFF
J: TRBJ2-5; V: TRBV11-3; CDR3: CASSLRDRQETQYF
J: TRBJ2-3; V: TRBV7-2; CDR3: CASSLAGYTDTQYF
J: TRBJ1-2; V: TRBV7-2; CDR3: CASRRTGEGYTF
J: TRBJ1-1; V: TRBV12-3/TRBV12-4; CDR3: CASSFAGQVNTEAFF
J: TRBJ1-6; V: TRBV20-1; CDR3: CSANAGENSPLHF
J: TRBJ2-2; V: TRBV6-4; CDR3: CASSDRNTGELFF
J: TRBJ1-5; V: TRBV14; CDR3: CASSQECPPQLRGPNQPQHF
J: TRBJ1-6; V: TRBV12-3/TRBV12-4; CDR3: CASRTGSDSPLHF
J: TRBJ2-3; V: TRBV7-3; CDR3: CASSLLAGAGDTQYF
J: TRBJ2-7; V: TRBV6-1; CDR3: CASSELAGGPYEQYF
J: TRBJ2-5; V: TRBV28; CDR3: CASSFRGTQYF
J: TRBJ2-2; V: TRBV12-3/TRBV12-4; CDR3: CASRALGGAAVTGELFF
J: TRBJ1-5; V: TRBV12-3/TRBV12-4; CDR3: CASRIFGPQHF
J: TRBJ2-6; V: TRBV9; CDR3: CASSAVKAGANVLTF